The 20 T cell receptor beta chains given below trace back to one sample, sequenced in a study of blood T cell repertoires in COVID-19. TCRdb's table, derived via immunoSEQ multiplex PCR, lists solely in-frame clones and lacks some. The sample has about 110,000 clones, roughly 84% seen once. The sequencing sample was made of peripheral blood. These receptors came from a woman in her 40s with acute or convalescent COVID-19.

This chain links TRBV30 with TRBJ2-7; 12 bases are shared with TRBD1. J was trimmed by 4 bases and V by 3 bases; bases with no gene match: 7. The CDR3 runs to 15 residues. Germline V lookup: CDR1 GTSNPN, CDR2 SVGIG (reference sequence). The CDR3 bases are TGTGCCTGGAGCCAGGGACAGGGGGCGAATTACGAGCAGTACTTC. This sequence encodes CAWSQGQGANYEQYF.

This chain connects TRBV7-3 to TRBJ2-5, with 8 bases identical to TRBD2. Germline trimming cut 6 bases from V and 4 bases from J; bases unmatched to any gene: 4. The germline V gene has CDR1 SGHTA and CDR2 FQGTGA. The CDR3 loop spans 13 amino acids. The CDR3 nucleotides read TGTGCCAGCAGTCCAAGCGGGGGAGAGACCCAGTACTTC. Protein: CASSPSGGETQYF.

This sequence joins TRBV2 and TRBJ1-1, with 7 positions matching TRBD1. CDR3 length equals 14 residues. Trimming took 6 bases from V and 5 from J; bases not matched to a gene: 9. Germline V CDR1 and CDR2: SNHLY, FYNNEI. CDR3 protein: CASRGRQGSTEAFF. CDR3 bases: TGTGCCAGCAGGGGACGACAGGGAAGTACTGAAGCTTTCTTT.

In nucleotides, the CDR3 is TGTGCCAGCAGCCAAATAATGCCGGGACAAAGAAACACCATATATTTT. Amino acids: CASSQIMPGQRNTIYF. The chain couples TRBV3-1 (or the pseudogene TRBV3-2) to TRBJ1-3; possibly TRBD1 for D (6 bases). V lost 2 bases and J 5 bases, leaving 16 bases between the germline ends. The CDR3 runs 16 residues. From germline, CDR1 is LGHDT and CDR2 YNNKEL (reference sequence).

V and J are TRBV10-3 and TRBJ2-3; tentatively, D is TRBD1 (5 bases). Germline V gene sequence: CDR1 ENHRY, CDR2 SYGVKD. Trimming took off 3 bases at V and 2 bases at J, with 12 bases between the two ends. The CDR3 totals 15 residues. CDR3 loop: CAISDATDITDTQYF. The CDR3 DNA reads TGTGCCATCAGTGACGCAACGGACATCACAGATACGCAGTATTTT.

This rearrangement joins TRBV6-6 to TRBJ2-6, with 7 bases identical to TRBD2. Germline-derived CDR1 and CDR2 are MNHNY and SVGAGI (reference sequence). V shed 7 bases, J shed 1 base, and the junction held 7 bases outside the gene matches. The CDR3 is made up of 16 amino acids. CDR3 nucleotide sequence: TGTGCCAGCAAGGGCGGGAGTTATTCTGGGGCCAACGTCCTGACTTTC. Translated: CASKGGSYSGANVLTF.

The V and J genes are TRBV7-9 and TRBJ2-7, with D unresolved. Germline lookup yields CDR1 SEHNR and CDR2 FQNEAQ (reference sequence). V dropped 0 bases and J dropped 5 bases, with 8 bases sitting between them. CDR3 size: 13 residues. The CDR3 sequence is CASSLARSHEQYF. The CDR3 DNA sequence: TGTGCCAGCAGCTTAGCGAGGTCCCACGAGCAGTACTTC.

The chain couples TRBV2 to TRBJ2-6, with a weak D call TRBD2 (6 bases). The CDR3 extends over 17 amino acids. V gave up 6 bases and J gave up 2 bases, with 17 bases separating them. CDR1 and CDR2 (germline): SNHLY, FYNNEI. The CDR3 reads CASRFRDFGPGANVLTF. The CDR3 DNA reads TGTGCCAGCAGGTTCCGGGACTTTGGACCTGGGGCCAACGTCCTGACTTTC.

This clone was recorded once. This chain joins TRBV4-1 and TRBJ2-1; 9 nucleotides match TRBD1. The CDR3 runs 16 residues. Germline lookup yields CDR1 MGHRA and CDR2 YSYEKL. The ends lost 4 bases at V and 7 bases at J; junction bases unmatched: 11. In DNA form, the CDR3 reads TGCGCCAGCAGCCCGTACGGGACAGGGTTACGGAATGAGCAGTTCTTC. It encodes CASSPYGTGLRNEQFF.

The CDR3 region is CASSQTGRDEKLFF. The CDR3 nucleotides are TGCGCCAGCAGCCAGACAGGAAGGGATGAAAAACTGTTTTTT. This chain links TRBV5-1 with TRBJ1-4; a weak D match, TRBD1 (6 bases). Germline CDR1 is SGHRS and CDR2 is YFSETQ. Trimming took 4 bases from V and 6 from J, leaving 13 bases between them. The CDR3 runs 14 residues.

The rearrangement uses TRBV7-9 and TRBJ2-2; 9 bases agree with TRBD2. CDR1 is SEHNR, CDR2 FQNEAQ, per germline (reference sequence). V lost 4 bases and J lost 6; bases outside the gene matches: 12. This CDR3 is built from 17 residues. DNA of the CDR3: TGTGCCAGCAGCTCCCCGGGACTAGCATCCTCCCCCGGGGAGCTGTTTTTT. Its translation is CASSSPGLASSPGELFF.

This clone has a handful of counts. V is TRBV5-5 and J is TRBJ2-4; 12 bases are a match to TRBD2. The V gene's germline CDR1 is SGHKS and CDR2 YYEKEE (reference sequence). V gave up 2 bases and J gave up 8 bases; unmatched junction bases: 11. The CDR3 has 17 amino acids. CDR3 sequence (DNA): TGTGCCAGCAGCTTACGACTAGCGGGGGACGGTCGTCACATTCAGTACTTC. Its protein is CASSLRLAGDGRHIQYF. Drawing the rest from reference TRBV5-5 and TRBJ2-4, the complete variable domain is DAGVTQSPTHLIKTRGQQVTLRCSPISGHKSVSWYQQVLGQGPQFIFQYYEKEERGRGNFPDRFSARQFPNYSSELNVNALLLGDSALYLCASSLRLAGDGRHIQYFGAGTRLSVL.

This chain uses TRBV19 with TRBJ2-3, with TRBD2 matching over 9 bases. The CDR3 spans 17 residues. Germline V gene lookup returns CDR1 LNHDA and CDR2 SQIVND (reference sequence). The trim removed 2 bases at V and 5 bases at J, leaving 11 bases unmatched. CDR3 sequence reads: CASSITAGGPVGDTQYF. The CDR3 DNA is TGTGCCAGTAGTATAACAGCGGGGGGTCCGGTTGGAGATACGCAGTATTTT. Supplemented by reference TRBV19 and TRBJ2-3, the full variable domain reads DGGITQSPKYLFRKEGQNVTLSCEQNLNHDAMYWYRQDPGQGLRLIYYSQIVNDFQKGDIAEGYSVSREKKESFPLTVTSAQKNPTAFYLCASSITAGGPVGDTQYFGPGTRLTVL.

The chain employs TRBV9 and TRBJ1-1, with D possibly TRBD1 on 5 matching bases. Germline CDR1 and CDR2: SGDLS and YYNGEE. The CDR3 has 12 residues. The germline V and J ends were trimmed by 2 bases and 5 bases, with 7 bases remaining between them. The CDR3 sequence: CASSVGGTEAFF. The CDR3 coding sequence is TGTGCCAGCAGCGTGGGGGGAACTGAAGCTTTCTTT.

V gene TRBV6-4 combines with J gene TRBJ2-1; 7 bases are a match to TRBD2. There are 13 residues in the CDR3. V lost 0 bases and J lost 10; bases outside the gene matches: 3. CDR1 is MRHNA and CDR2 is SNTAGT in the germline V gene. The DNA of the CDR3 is TGTGCCAGCAGTGACTCTTGGGGGGGGGAGCAGTTCTTC. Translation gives CASSDSWGGEQFF.

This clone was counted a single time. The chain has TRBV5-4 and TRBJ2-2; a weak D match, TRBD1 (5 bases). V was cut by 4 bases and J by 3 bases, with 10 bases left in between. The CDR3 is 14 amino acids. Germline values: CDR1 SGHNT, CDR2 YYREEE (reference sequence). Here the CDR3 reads CASSRPGYTGELFF. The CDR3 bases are TGTGCCAGCAGCCGCCCAGGGTACACCGGGGAGCTGTTTTTT.

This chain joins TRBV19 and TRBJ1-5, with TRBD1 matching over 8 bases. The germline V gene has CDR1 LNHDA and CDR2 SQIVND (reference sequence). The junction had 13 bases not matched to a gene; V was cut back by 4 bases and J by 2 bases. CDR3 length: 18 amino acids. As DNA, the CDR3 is TGTGCCAGTAGTACCGGACAGGGCGGAGAGGTTGGCAATCAGCCCCAGCATTTT. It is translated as CASSTGQGGEVGNQPQHF.

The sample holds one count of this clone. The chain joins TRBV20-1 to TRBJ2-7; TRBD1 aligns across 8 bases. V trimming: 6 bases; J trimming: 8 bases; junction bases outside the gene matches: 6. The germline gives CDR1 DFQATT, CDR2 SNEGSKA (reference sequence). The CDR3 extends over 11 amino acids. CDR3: CSAYDRGQQYF. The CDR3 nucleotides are TGCAGTGCCTATGACAGGGGCCAGCAGTACTTC.

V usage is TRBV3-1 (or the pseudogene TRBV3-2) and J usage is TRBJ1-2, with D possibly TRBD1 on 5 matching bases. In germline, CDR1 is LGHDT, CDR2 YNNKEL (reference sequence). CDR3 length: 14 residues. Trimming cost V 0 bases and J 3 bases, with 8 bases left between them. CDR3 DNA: TGTGCCAGCAGCCAAGAAGTAGGGGACTATGGCTACACCTTC. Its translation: CASSQEVGDYGYTF.

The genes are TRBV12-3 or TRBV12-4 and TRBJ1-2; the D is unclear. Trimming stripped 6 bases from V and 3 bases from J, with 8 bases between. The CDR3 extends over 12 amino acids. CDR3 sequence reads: CASSPGHYGYTF. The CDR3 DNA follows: TGTGCCAGCAGCCCAGGTCACTATGGCTACACCTTC.